One T cell receptor (beta chain) is described in this entry. Vbeta (60) and Jbeta (13) primers were used in the PCR. Profiled with immunoSEQ multiplex PCR; TCRdb holds only in-frame clones, not every one. The table includes some 150,000 clones, around 79% detected once. The CDR3 consists of 12 residues. The source of the sample is a study of cytomegalovirus exposure and HLA in healthy donors. The sample taken for sequencing was PBMCs. The genes are TRBV12-2 and TRBJ2-7; the table's D call, TRBD1, has no DNA check behind it. TRBV12-2 is classified as a pseudogene. The receptor was derived from a man aged 35 to 55 in good health and CMV-seropositive. The CDR3 bases are TGTGCAAGTCGCGGCAGGGTATGTGAGCAGTACTTC. It yields the protein CASRGRVCEQYF.